The 20 T cell receptor beta chains below all came from one sample that was sequenced in a study of beta chain features in type 1 diabetes. Findings and limits, study-wide: Within each of all four CD4+ subsets, Type 1 diabetes patients had TCRB CDR3s that were moderately but significantly shorter.

Their antigen targets remain unknown. Isolated RNA was reverse transcribed in full, so expressed TCRB transcripts were sequenced. Sequencing was performed with immunoSEQ multiplex PCR; in TCRdb, only in-frame clones are kept and a portion is missing. Of more than 250,000 clones listed, about a fifth were seen once; the top ten hold around 0.029%. Specimen: naive CD4+ T cells from blood. The receptors come from a woman between 40 and 55 years old with type 1 diabetes.

The rearrangement joins TRBV4-3 to TRBJ1-4; unclear D gene. Germline V gene lookup returns CDR1 LGHNA and CDR2 YSLEER. V was cut by 4 bases and J by 0 bases, with 9 bases left in between. The CDR3 sequence is 15 residues long. This CDR3 reads CASSPGSATNEKLFF. In nucleotides, the CDR3 is TGCGCCAGCAGCCCGGGGAGTGCAACTAATGAAAAACTGTTTTTT.

The V call is TRBV28, the J call TRBJ2-1, with D tentatively TRBD2 (7 bases). Deletions cut 7 bases from V and 4 bases from J, with 17 bases between. The CDR3 contains 15 residues. In germline, CDR1 is MDHEN, CDR2 SYDVKM. CDR3: CASTSGGAPYNEQFF. In nucleotides, the CDR3 is TGTGCCAGCACCTCTGGGGGGGCGCCTTACAATGAGCAGTTCTTC.

The V call is TRBV4-3, the J call TRBJ2-1; D is perhaps TRBD1 (6 bases). CDR3 length: 15 amino acids. CDR1 is LGHNA and CDR2 is YSLEER in the germline V gene. V was pared by 3 bases and J by 8 bases, with 17 bases between. The CDR3 sequence is CASSHAGEGNHEQFF. In DNA, the CDR3 is TGCGCCAGCAGCCATGCAGGGGAAGGGAATCATGAGCAGTTCTTC.

The CDR3 sequence is CASSIDQRGMGTQYF. In nucleotides, the CDR3 is TGTGCCAGCTCCATAGACCAGCGGGGGATGGGGACCCAGTACTTC. The chain links TRBV18 to TRBJ2-5; 8 bases align to TRBD2. The CDR3 runs to 15 residues. V shed 6 bases, J shed 7 bases, and the junction held 13 bases outside the gene matches. Germline CDR1 is KGHSH and CDR2 is LQKENI.

Only a few counts were recorded for this clone. CDR3 protein: CASSSGGYTF. The CDR3 coding sequence is TGTGCCAGCAGCTCAGGGGGCTACACCTTC. This chain uses TRBV28 with TRBJ1-2; TRBD1 might be the D (5 bases). CDR3 length: 10 residues. With 6 bases removed from V and 8 bases from J, the gap between germline ends came to 7 bases. CDR1 and CDR2 (germline): MDHEN, SYDVKM.

This clone appeared a few times. The rearrangement joins TRBV28 to TRBJ2-2; TRBD1 is a possible D gene (6 bases). Germline CDR1 and CDR2: MDHEN and SYDVKM. This CDR3 has 14 amino acids. V lost 7 bases and J 4 bases, leaving 13 bases between the germline ends. DNA for the CDR3: TGTGCCAGCATTCCGGGACAACTCACCGGGGAGCTGTTTTTT. Its translation is CASIPGQLTGELFF.

The chain combines TRBV5-4 with TRBJ1-4, with D possibly TRBD1 on 6 matching bases. CDR1 and CDR2 from the germline V gene are SGHNT and YYREEE (reference sequence). V lost 0 bases and J 8 bases, leaving 17 bases between the germline ends. The length of the CDR3 is 16 residues. CDR3 protein: CASSLVGPGQREKLFF. The CDR3 DNA sequence: TGTGCCAGCAGCTTGGTGGGACCGGGACAAAGGGAAAAACTGTTTTTT.

This clone was counted a few times. This chain links TRBV27 with TRBJ1-5; maybe TRBD1 (6 bases). Trimming removed 5 bases from V and 13 bases from J, with 15 bases in between. The CDR3 consists of 12 residues. CDR1 and CDR2 from the germline V gene are MNHEY and SMNVEV (reference sequence). The CDR3 nucleotides read TGTGCCAGCAGTCTCACAGGGTCTCCACAGCATTTT. This translates into CASSLTGSPQHF.

The V gene is TRBV30, the J gene TRBJ1-5; a weak D match, TRBD1 (6 bases). In germline, CDR1 is GTSNPN, CDR2 SVGIG (reference sequence). The CDR3 covers 13 residues. The germline V and J ends were trimmed by 2 bases and 4 bases, with 9 bases remaining between them. The CDR3 reads CAWSIGGNQPQHF. DNA for the CDR3: TGTGCCTGGAGTATAGGGGGTAATCAGCCCCAGCATTTT.

Only a few counts were recorded for this clone. This sample also contains other DNA sequences that code for the same CDR3. The chain couples TRBV29-1 to TRBJ1-1, with D perhaps matching TRBD1 (6 bases). V was trimmed by 3 bases and J by 2 bases, leaving 7 bases between them. Germline lookup yields CDR1 SQVTM and CDR2 ANQGSEA. This CDR3 has 12 amino acids. CDR3 region: CSVDRGNTEAFF. The CDR3, as DNA: TGCAGCGTTGACAGGGGTAACACTGAAGCTTTCTTT. Full variable domain (rest looked up from reference TRBV29-1 and TRBJ1-1): SAVISQKPSRDICQRGTSLTIQCQVDSQVTMMFWYRQQPGQSLTLIATANQGSEATYESGFVIDKFPISRPNLTFSTLTVSNMSPEDSSIYLCSVDRGNTEAFFGQGTRLTVV.

The sample holds a few counts of this clone. This chain uses TRBV15 with TRBJ2-1; TRBD2 aligns across 7 bases. J was trimmed by 4 bases and V by 5 bases; bases with no gene match: 5. Germline V CDR1 and CDR2: LNHNV, YYDKDF (reference sequence). The CDR3 is 14 residues long. The CDR3: CATSSASGYNEQFF. The CDR3 region has the DNA TGTGCCACCAGCTCGGCTAGCGGTTACAATGAGCAGTTCTTC.

This clone was detected only a few times. The V call is TRBV6-6, the J call TRBJ2-1; D is uncertain. Germline lookup yields CDR1 MNHNY and CDR2 SVGAGI (reference sequence). This CDR3 contains 12 residues. V was shortened by 2 bases and J by 6 bases, with 5 bases between the two germline ends. The DNA for the CDR3 is TGTGCCAGCAGTTACAACACCAATGAGCAGTTCTTC. Translated, it gives CASSYNTNEQFF.

Remarks on this clone: The sample contains more than one DNA sequence encoding this CDR3. The chain joins TRBV18 to TRBJ2-3; no clear D gene. Germline V gene lookup returns CDR1 KGHSH and CDR2 LQKENI. V shed 3 bases and J shed 2 bases, with 9 bases lying between them. This CDR3 has 14 residues. In nucleotides, the CDR3 is TGTGCCAGCTCACCCCCGGTCGTCACAGATACGCAGTATTTT. This codes for CASSPPVVTDTQYF.

The chain couples TRBV7-8 to TRBJ2-5; 9 bases agree with TRBD1. The CDR3 is made up of 16 amino acids. V lost 0 bases to trimming and J lost 5 bases; unmatched junction nucleotides: 7. Germline values: CDR1 SGHVS, CDR2 FQNEAQ. This CDR3 is CASSLATGTGSETQYF. DNA for the CDR3: TGTGCCAGCAGCTTAGCTACCGGGACAGGGAGCGAGACCCAGTACTTC.

The V and J genes are TRBV18 and TRBJ2-5, with D hard to call. V shed 0 bases and J shed 5 bases, with 10 bases lying between them. Germline V lookup: CDR1 KGHSH, CDR2 LQKENI. This CDR3 region has 14 residues. The CDR3 region has the DNA TGTGCCAGCTCACCACCTGGCTCAAAGGAGACCCAGTACTTC. Translated, it gives CASSPPGSKETQYF.

This chain joins TRBV18 and TRBJ1-5; D gene ambiguous. CDR1 KGHSH and CDR2 LQKENI come from the germline V gene. This CDR3 region has 13 residues. The V gene lost 3 bases and the J gene lost 3 bases, with 6 bases spanning the gap. DNA for the CDR3: TGTGCCAGCTCACCTCTCTCCAATCAGCCCCAGCATTTT. Its translation is CASSPLSNQPQHF.

This clone showed up just a few times. The chain carries TRBV29-1 and TRBJ2-3, with 12 bases lining up with TRBD2. Trimming at V came to 3 bases and at J to 6 bases, leaving 7 bases not matched to a gene. The CDR3 has 15 amino acids. Germline-derived CDR1 and CDR2 are SQVTM and ANQGSEA. The CDR3 nucleotides are TGCAGCGTTGACGCACTAGCGGGGGGCTTGGATACGCAGTATTTT. It translates to CSVDALAGGLDTQYF.

The chain has TRBV6-1 and TRBJ2-5, with 9 bases fitting TRBD1. J was trimmed by 3 bases and V by 11 bases; bases with no gene match: 4. From germline, CDR1 is MNHNS and CDR2 SASEGT. This CDR3 comprises 12 residues. In DNA, the CDR3 is TGTGCCGGGAGACAGGGGGAAGAGACCCAGTACTTC. It translates to CAGRQGEETQYF.

V is TRBV6-6 and J is TRBJ2-7, with D unresolved. The CDR3 contains 14 residues. V was shortened by 0 bases and J by 1 base, with 7 bases between the two germline ends. Per the germline V gene, CDR1 is MNHNY and CDR2 is SVGAGI (reference sequence). For the CDR3, the DNA is TGTGCCAGCAGTTACTCGCACGGGTCCTACGAGCAGTACTTC. This codes for CASSYSHGSYEQYF.

This rearrangement joins TRBV9 to TRBJ2-1; TRBD1 agrees at 8 bases. V shed 5 bases and J 8 bases; nucleotides not matched to a gene: 15. Germline V lookup: CDR1 SGDLS, CDR2 YYNGEE. The CDR3 has 16 residues. For the CDR3, the DNA is TGTGCCAGCAGTGAAACAGGACAGGGAGGAGCTGATGAGCAGTTCTTC. Protein product: CASSETGQGGADEQFF. Complete variable domain (other parts from reference TRBV9 and TRBJ2-1): DSGVTQTPKHLITATGQRVTLRCSPRSGDLSVYWYQQSLDQGLQFLIQYYNGEERAKGNILERFSAQQFPDLHSELNLSSLELGDSALYFCASSETGQGGADEQFFGPGTRLTVL.